This T cell receptor (beta chain) emerged from a study of preoperative IRX-2 immunotherapy in early breast cancer. Produced via immunoSEQ multiplex PCR; TCRdb's table is partial and in-frame only. The sample includes 25,000 to 30,000 clones, 82% of them seen just once. Treatment denoted: preoperative locoregional IRX-2 cytokine immunotherapy. This phase Ib study tested locoregional IRX-2 cytokine immunotherapy given before surgery. The V gene's germline CDR1 is LNHDA and CDR2 SQIVND (reference sequence). V dropped 5 bases and J dropped 9 bases, with 14 bases sitting between them. The CDR3 runs to 13 residues.

The chain employs TRBV19 and TRBJ2-1; weak D call: TRBD2 (6 bases). This specimen was collected from a patient treated with IRX-2 immunotherapy. This receptor was obtained from a human donor with breast cancer. CDR3 protein: CASSAHRLGEQFF. The CDR3, as DNA: TGTGCCAGTAGTGCGCACCGACTAGGTGAGCAGTTCTTC.